The clone carrying this TCR beta chain was seen a handful of times. The data originate from a study of blood T cell repertoires in COVID-19. Across the whole study: Sites across the United States, Italy and Spain contributed samples from acute and convalescent COVID-19. Sample material is recorded as cDNA or gDNA derived from T cells, B-cell-depleted T cells, or PBMCs.

In the source study's methods: Amplification of reference gene primers provided the estimated nucleated cell counts. Some clones are missing from TCRdb's copy, which holds only in-frame ones; the method was immunoSEQ multiplex PCR. The D gene and trimming were derived from the DNA, and the V and J assignments and clone size from that table. The sample yields more than 100,000 clones, roughly 70% seen once. Germline loops: CDR1 LNHDA, CDR2 SQIVND (reference sequence). V lost 6 bases to trimming and J lost 1 base, with 18 bases between them. The CDR3 covers 16 residues. This sequence originates from a human donor with acute or convalescent COVID-19. The donor label of this sample is uncertain. Sequenced sample: peripheral blood. The genes are TRBV19 and TRBJ1-2; maybe TRBD1 (5 bases). CDR3 sequence: CASSFLTLGDNYGYTF. The CDR3 DNA is TGTGCCAGTAGCTTTTTGACGCTAGGGGATAACTATGGCTACACCTTC.